These T cell receptor beta chains were read from a single sample in a study of shared clonotypes between healthy human individuals. Assay: immunoSEQ multiplex PCR; the TCRdb copy retains only in-frame clones and omits some. Here the sample spans 560,000 or so clones, approximately 96% being singletons. The specimen was naive CD8+ T cells sorted from blood. The receptors originated from a woman younger than 45 in good health. CDR3s include the opening cysteine and the closing phenylalanine or tryptophan. A D gene is named only where the DNA matches it firmly. The listing skips clone size in some rows; elsewhere it reads once, few, many or a size class.

D gene: .; J gene: TRBJ1-4; V gene: TRBV28; clone size: .; CDR3 protein: CASSLPQVEEEKLFF; CDR3 DNA: TGTGCCAGCAGTTTACCTCAAGTAGAAGAGGAAAAACTGTTTTTT
D gene: .; J gene: TRBJ1-1; V gene: TRBV15; clone size: .; CDR3 protein: CATSTQAQRGAFF; CDR3 DNA: TGTGCCACCAGCACCCAAGCCCAAAGGGGGGCTTTCTTT
D gene: TRBD2; J gene: TRBJ2-1; V gene: TRBV13; clone size: once; CDR3 protein: CASSLGGVNEQFF; CDR3 DNA: TGTGCCAGCAGCTTGGGAGGGGTCAATGAGCAGTTCTTC
D gene: .; J gene: TRBJ1-2; V gene: TRBV5-1; clone size: .; CDR3 protein: CASSLARGGYTF; CDR3 DNA: TGCGCCAGCAGCTTGGCCCGGGGTGGCTACACCTTC
D gene: TRBD2; J gene: TRBJ2-1; V gene: TRBV4-1; clone size: .; CDR3 protein: CASSQAGRGGEQFF; CDR3 DNA: TGCGCCAGCAGCCAAGCCGGGAGGGGAGGAGAGCAGTTCTTC
D gene: .; J gene: TRBJ1-5; V gene: TRBV4-1; clone size: .; CDR3 protein: CASSQDRVARSNQPQHF; CDR3 DNA: TGCGCCAGCAGCCAAGATAGAGTAGCCAGGAGCAATCAGCCCCAGCATTTT
D gene: .; J gene: TRBJ2-5; V gene: TRBV30; clone size: .; CDR3 protein: CAWTPTGTPQETQYF; CDR3 DNA: TGTGCCTGGACACCCACCGGGACCCCACAAGAGACCCAGTACTTC
D gene: .; J gene: TRBJ2-3; V gene: TRBV5-6; clone size: .; CDR3 protein: CASSLEASVDTDTQYF; CDR3 DNA: TGTGCCAGCAGCTTGGAGGCTAGCGTGGACACAGATACGCAGTATTTT
D gene: .; J gene: TRBJ1-3; V gene: TRBV9; clone size: .; CDR3 protein: CASSGTLGNTIYF; CDR3 DNA: TGTGCCAGCAGCGGCACATTGGGAAACACCATATATTTT
D gene: .; J gene: TRBJ1-1; V gene: TRBV6-4; clone size: once; CDR3 protein: CASSVEAFF; CDR3 DNA: TGTGCCAGCAGCGTTGAAGCTTTCTTT
D gene: .; J gene: TRBJ2-7; V gene: TRBV15; clone size: .; CDR3 protein: CATSRGSQGRDGQYF; CDR3 DNA: TGTGCCACCAGCAGGGGGTCACAGGGGCGGGACGGGCAGTACTTC
D gene: TRBD1; J gene: TRBJ2-7; V gene: TRBV5-1; clone size: .; CDR3 protein: CASSLEWDRVYEQYF; CDR3 DNA: TGCGCCAGCAGCTTGGAGTGGGACAGGGTTTACGAGCAGTACTTC
D gene: .; J gene: TRBJ2-3; V gene: TRBV12-5; clone size: .; CDR3 protein: CASGLVRGVQDTQYF; CDR3 DNA: TGTGCTAGTGGTTTGGTCAGGGGAGTACAAGATACGCAGTATTTT
D gene: TRBD1; J gene: TRBJ1-2; V gene: TRBV7-9; clone size: .; CDR3 protein: CASSSGQGYGYTF; CDR3 DNA: TGTGCCAGCAGCTCCGGACAGGGCTATGGCTACACCTTC
D gene: .; J gene: TRBJ1-1; V gene: TRBV27; clone size: .; CDR3 protein: CASSWGLNTEAFF; CDR3 DNA: TGTGCCAGCAGTTGGGGCTTGAACACTGAAGCTTTCTTT
D gene: TRBD2; J gene: TRBJ2-2; V gene: TRBV4-1; clone size: .; CDR3 protein: CASSHLAGGQGGELFF; CDR3 DNA: TGCGCCAGCAGCCACCTAGCGGGAGGGCAGGGCGGGGAGCTGTTTTTT
D gene: .; J gene: TRBJ2-2; V gene: TRBV15; clone size: .; CDR3 protein: CATLGTALNTGELFF; CDR3 DNA: TGTGCCACCTTGGGGACGGCACTAAACACCGGGGAGCTGTTTTTT
D gene: TRBD1; J gene: TRBJ2-7; V gene: TRBV28; clone size: .; CDR3 protein: CASTMTGGGYEQYF; CDR3 DNA: TGTGCCAGTACAATGACAGGGGGGGGTTACGAGCAGTACTTC
D gene: TRBD2; J gene: TRBJ2-7; V gene: TRBV5-4; clone size: .; CDR3 protein: CASRALAGDAYEQYF; CDR3 DNA: TGTGCCAGCAGAGCACTAGCGGGTGACGCCTACGAGCAGTACTTC
D gene: .; J gene: TRBJ2-2; V gene: TRBV19; clone size: .; CDR3 protein: CASSFGGELFF; CDR3 DNA: TGTGCCAGTAGTTTCGGGGGGGAGCTGTTTTTT
D gene: .; J gene: TRBJ1-1; V gene: TRBV19; clone size: .; CDR3 protein: CASSIPYSSTEAFF; CDR3 DNA: TGTGCCAGTAGTATTCCGTACAGCAGCACTGAAGCTTTCTTT
D gene: .; J gene: TRBJ2-2; V gene: TRBV27; clone size: .; CDR3 protein: CASSFVGTTGELFF; CDR3 DNA: TGTGCCAGCAGTTTTGTGGGAACCACCGGGGAGCTGTTTTTT
D gene: .; J gene: TRBJ2-1; V gene: TRBV13; clone size: .; CDR3 protein: CASSLGRTEQFF; CDR3 DNA: TGTGCCAGCAGCTTAGGGCGTACTGAGCAGTTCTTC
D gene: .; J gene: TRBJ2-7; V gene: TRBV28; clone size: .; CDR3 protein: CASRQVSSYEQYF; CDR3 DNA: TGTGCCAGCAGACAGGTTAGCTCCTACGAGCAGTACTTC
D gene: .; J gene: TRBJ2-7; V gene: TRBV5-1; clone size: .; CDR3 protein: CASSWDGSSYEQYF; CDR3 DNA: TGCGCCAGCAGCTGGGACGGTAGCTCCTACGAGCAGTACTTC
D gene: .; J gene: TRBJ1-1; V gene: TRBV15; clone size: .; CDR3 protein: CATRQTSNTEAFF; CDR3 DNA: TGTGCCACCCGACAGACCTCGAACACTGAAGCTTTCTTT
D gene: .; J gene: TRBJ1-1; V gene: TRBV7-6; clone size: .; CDR3 protein: CASSPIPGLTTEAFF; CDR3 DNA: TGTGCCAGCAGCCCGATCCCGGGACTCACCACTGAAGCTTTCTTT
D gene: .; J gene: TRBJ2-7; V gene: TRBV27; clone size: .; CDR3 protein: CASSLTPPGEQYF; CDR3 DNA: TGTGCCAGCAGTTTAACTCCGCCCGGGGAGCAGTACTTC
D gene: .; J gene: TRBJ2-1; V gene: TRBV6-4; clone size: .; CDR3 protein: CASSDSYNEQFF; CDR3 DNA: TGTGCCAGCAGTGACTCGTACAATGAGCAGTTCTTC
D gene: .; J gene: TRBJ2-7; V gene: TRBV7-9; clone size: .; CDR3 protein: CASSLTMSGDYEQYF; CDR3 DNA: TGTGCCAGCAGCTTAACCATGTCTGGGGACTACGAGCAGTACTTC
D gene: .; J gene: TRBJ1-5; V gene: TRBV15; clone size: once; CDR3 protein: CATSRGKEGRQPQHF; CDR3 DNA: TGTGCCACCAGCAGAGGAAAGGAGGGGAGGCAGCCCCAGCATTTT
D gene: TRBD1; J gene: TRBJ2-2; V gene: TRBV6-1; clone size: once; CDR3 protein: CASREGQYTGELFF; CDR3 DNA: TGTGCCAGCAGAGAGGGACAGTACACCGGGGAGCTGTTTTTT
D gene: TRBD2; J gene: TRBJ2-2; V gene: TRBV11-3; clone size: .; CDR3 protein: CASSLGRGTGELFF; CDR3 DNA: TGTGCCAGCAGCTTAGGGCGGGGGACCGGGGAGCTGTTTTTT
D gene: TRBD1; J gene: TRBJ1-5; V gene: TRBV28; clone size: .; CDR3 protein: CASSLDRGDQPQHF; CDR3 DNA: TGTGCCAGCAGTCTAGACAGGGGAGATCAGCCCCAGCATTTT
D gene: TRBD1; J gene: TRBJ1-2; V gene: TRBV28; clone size: .; CDR3 protein: CASSPTNPGQGGDGYTF; CDR3 DNA: TGTGCCAGCAGTCCGACAAATCCGGGACAGGGGGGAGATGGCTACACCTTC
D gene: .; J gene: TRBJ2-1; V gene: TRBV27; clone size: .; CDR3 protein: CASSLSGGNEQFF; CDR3 DNA: TGTGCCAGCAGTTTATCAGGAGGGAATGAGCAGTTCTTC
D gene: TRBD2; J gene: TRBJ2-1; V gene: TRBV5-6; clone size: .; CDR3 protein: CASSSFSGRNYNEQFF; CDR3 DNA: TGTGCCAGCAGCTCCTTTAGCGGGAGGAATTACAATGAGCAGTTCTTC
D gene: TRBD1; J gene: TRBJ2-6; V gene: TRBV13; clone size: .; CDR3 protein: CASSFLPGQLASGANVLTF; CDR3 DNA: TGTGCCAGCAGCTTCCTACCGGGACAGCTAGCATCTGGGGCCAACGTCCTGACTTTC
D gene: TRBD2; J gene: TRBJ2-5; V gene: TRBV30; clone size: .; CDR3 protein: CAWMSMSGTGEGKPWTSGQETQYF; CDR3 DNA: TGTGCCTGGATGTCAATGAGCGGGACGGGTGAAGGTAAACCTTGGACTAGCGGCCAAGAGACCCAGTACTTC
D gene: .; J gene: TRBJ2-1; V gene: TRBV5-4; clone size: .; CDR3 protein: CASSLYGYNEQFF; CDR3 DNA: TGTGCCAGCAGCTTGTACGGGTACAATGAGCAGTTCTTC
D gene: .; J gene: TRBJ2-1; V gene: TRBV4-1; clone size: .; CDR3 protein: CASSPRPAFNEQFF; CDR3 DNA: TGCGCCAGCAGCCCCCGGCCCGCCTTCAATGAGCAGTTCTTC
D gene: TRBD1; J gene: TRBJ2-7; V gene: TRBV5-4; clone size: .; CDR3 protein: CASSFGDRFLYEQYF; CDR3 DNA: TGTGCCAGCAGCTTCGGGGACAGGTTTCTCTACGAGCAGTACTTC
D gene: .; J gene: TRBJ2-2; V gene: TRBV6-6; clone size: .; CDR3 protein: CASSYGANTGELFF; CDR3 DNA: TGTGCCAGCAGTTACGGTGCGAACACCGGGGAGCTGTTTTTT
D gene: .; J gene: TRBJ2-2; V gene: TRBV4-1; clone size: .; CDR3 protein: CASSQESTGTGELFF; CDR3 DNA: TGCGCCAGCAGCCAAGAAAGTACGGGGACCGGGGAGCTGTTTTTT
D gene: .; J gene: TRBJ2-5; V gene: TRBV11-2; clone size: .; CDR3 protein: CASSPSRGAYETQYF; CDR3 DNA: TGTGCCAGCAGCCCTTCGAGGGGGGCTTATGAGACCCAGTACTTC
D gene: .; J gene: TRBJ2-1; V gene: TRBV10-1; clone size: .; CDR3 protein: CASSESTWNEQFF; CDR3 DNA: TGCGCCAGCAGTGAGAGTACGTGGAATGAGCAGTTCTTC
D gene: .; J gene: TRBJ1-1; V gene: TRBV5-6; clone size: once; CDR3 protein: CASSLGVDTEAFF; CDR3 DNA: TGTGCCAGCAGCTTGGGGGTGGACACTGAAGCTTTCTTT
D gene: TRBD1; J gene: TRBJ1-4; V gene: TRBV2; clone size: .; CDR3 protein: CASKQGIEKLFF; CDR3 DNA: TGTGCCAGCAAACAGGGGATCGAAAAACTGTTTTTT
D gene: .; J gene: TRBJ1-6; V gene: TRBV11-2; clone size: .; CDR3 protein: CASSPGGGGGSPLHF; CDR3 DNA: TGTGCCAGCAGCCCCGGGGGAGGGGGTGGTTCACCCCTCCACTTT
D gene: TRBD1; J gene: TRBJ2-7; V gene: TRBV27; clone size: .; CDR3 protein: CASSPLTGGRNEQYF; CDR3 DNA: TGTGCCAGCAGTCCCTTGACAGGGGGCAGGAACGAGCAGTACTTC
D gene: .; J gene: TRBJ2-2; V gene: TRBV5-1; clone size: .; CDR3 protein: CASSLDLSTGELFF; CDR3 DNA: TGCGCCAGCAGCTTGGACTTGTCCACCGGGGAGCTGTTTTTT
D gene: .; J gene: TRBJ2-7; V gene: TRBV28; clone size: .; CDR3 protein: CASSTLREGLAYEQYF; CDR3 DNA: TGTGCCAGCAGTACCCTCAGGGAAGGGCTAGCCTACGAGCAGTACTTC
D gene: .; J gene: TRBJ2-3; V gene: TRBV7-2; clone size: .; CDR3 protein: CASSDRQVYTDTQYF; CDR3 DNA: TGTGCCAGCAGCGACAGACAGGTGTACACAGATACGCAGTATTTT